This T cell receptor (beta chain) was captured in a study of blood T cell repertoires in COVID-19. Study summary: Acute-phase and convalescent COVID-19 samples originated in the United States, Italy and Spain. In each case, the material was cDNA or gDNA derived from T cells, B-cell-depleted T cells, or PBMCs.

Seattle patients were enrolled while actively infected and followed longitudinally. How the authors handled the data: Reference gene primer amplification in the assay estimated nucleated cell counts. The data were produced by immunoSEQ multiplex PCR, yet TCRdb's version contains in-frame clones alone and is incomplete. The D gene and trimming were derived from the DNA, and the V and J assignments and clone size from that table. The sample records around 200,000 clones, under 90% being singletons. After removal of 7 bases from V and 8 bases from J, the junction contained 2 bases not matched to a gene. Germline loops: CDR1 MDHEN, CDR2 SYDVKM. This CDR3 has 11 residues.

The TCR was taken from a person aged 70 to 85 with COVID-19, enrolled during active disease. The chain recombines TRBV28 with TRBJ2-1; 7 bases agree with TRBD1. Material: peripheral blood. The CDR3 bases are TGTGCCAGCACTGGGACAGATGAGCAGTTCTTC. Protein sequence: CASTGTDEQFF.